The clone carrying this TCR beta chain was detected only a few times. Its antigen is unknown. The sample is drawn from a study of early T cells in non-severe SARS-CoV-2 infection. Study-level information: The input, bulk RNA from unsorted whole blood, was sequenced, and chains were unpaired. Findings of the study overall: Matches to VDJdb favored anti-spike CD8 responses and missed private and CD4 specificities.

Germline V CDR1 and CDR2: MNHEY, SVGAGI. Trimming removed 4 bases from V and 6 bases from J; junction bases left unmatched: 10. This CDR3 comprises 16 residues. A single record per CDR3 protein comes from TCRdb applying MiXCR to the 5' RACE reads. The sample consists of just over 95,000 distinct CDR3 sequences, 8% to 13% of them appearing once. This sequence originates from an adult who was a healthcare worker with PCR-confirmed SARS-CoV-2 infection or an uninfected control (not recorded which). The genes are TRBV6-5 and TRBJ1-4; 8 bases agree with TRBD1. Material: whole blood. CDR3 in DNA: TGTGCCAGCAGTTTCTACTTCAGGGGGCGTGATGAAAAACTGTTTTTT. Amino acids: CASSFYFRGRDEKLFF.